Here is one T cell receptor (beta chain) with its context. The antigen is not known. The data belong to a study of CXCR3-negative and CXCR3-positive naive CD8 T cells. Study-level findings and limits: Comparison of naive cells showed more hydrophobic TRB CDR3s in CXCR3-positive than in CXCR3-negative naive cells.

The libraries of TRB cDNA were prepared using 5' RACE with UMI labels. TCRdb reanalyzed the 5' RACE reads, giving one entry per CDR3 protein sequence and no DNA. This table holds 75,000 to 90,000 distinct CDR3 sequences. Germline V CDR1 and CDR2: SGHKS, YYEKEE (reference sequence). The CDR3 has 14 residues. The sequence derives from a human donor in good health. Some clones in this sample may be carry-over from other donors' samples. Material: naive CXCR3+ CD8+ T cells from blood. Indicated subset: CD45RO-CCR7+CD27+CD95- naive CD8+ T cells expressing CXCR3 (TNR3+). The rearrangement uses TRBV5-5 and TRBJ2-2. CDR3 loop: CASSLATGYGELFF. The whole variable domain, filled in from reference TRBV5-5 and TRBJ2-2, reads DAGVTQSPTHLIKTRGQQVTLRCSPISGHKSVSWYQQVLGQGPQFIFQYYEKEERGRGNFPDRFSARQFPNYSSELNVNALLLGDSALYLCASSLATGYGELFFGEGSRLTVL.